Shown below are 30 T cell receptor beta chains from a single sample sequenced in a study of blood T cell repertoires in COVID-19. Assay: immunoSEQ multiplex PCR; the TCRdb copy retains only in-frame clones and omits some. The sample records approximately 59,000 clones, 70% to 90% being singletons. Source material: peripheral blood. Receptors originate from a human donor in a cohort sampled during active COVID-19.

The genes are TRBV5-1 and TRBJ2-3, with 8 bases matching TRBD2. The CDR3 covers 15 residues. The V segment lost 6 bases and the J segment 4 bases; nucleotides outside the gene matches: 10. Germline V gives CDR1 SGHRS, CDR2 YFSETQ. This CDR3 reads CASTPTGGPADTQYF. CDR3 sequence (DNA): TGCGCCAGCACCCCTACGGGGGGGCCGGCAGATACGCAGTATTTT.

V gene TRBV6-4 combines with J gene TRBJ2-7; the match to TRBD2 covers 8 bases. The CDR3 runs to 17 residues. With 6 bases clipped from V and 2 bases from J, the junction kept 15 bases outside the gene matches. Germline CDR1 and CDR2: MRHNA and SNTAGT. CDR3 nucleotides: TGTGCCAGCAGGGACCTTTCCGGGACTAGGTCCCCCTACGAGCAGTACTTC. This gives the protein CASRDLSGTRSPYEQYF.

The V call is TRBV29-1, the J call TRBJ2-7, with no clear D. With 4 bases removed from V and 6 bases from J, the gap between germline ends came to 10 bases. Germline V gives CDR1 SQVTM, CDR2 ANQGSEA. The CDR3 length is 11 residues. The CDR3, as DNA: TGCAGCGTTGGGTTGAGCTCCGAGCAGTACTTC. Its translation: CSVGLSSEQYF.

The chain recombines TRBV5-1 with TRBJ2-5, with 7 positions matching TRBD1. The junction had 8 bases not matched to a gene; V was cut back by 2 bases and J by 4 bases. Germline values: CDR1 SGHRS, CDR2 YFSETQ. The CDR3 totals 15 residues. The CDR3 protein is CASSLPTGSRETQYF. The CDR3 DNA follows: TGCGCCAGCAGCTTACCGACAGGGTCGAGAGAGACCCAGTACTTC. Based on the CDR3 plus reference TRBV5-1 and TRBJ2-5, the full variable domain is KAGVTQTPRYLIKTRGQQVTLSCSPISGHRSVSWYQQTPGQGLQFLFEYFSETQRNKGNFPGRFSGRQFSNSRSEMNVSTLELGDSALYLCASSLPTGSRETQYFGPGTRLLVL.

The J gene is TRBJ2-7, the V gene TRBV11-2; 7 nucleotides agree with TRBD1. In germline, CDR1 is SGHAT, CDR2 FQNNGV. The CDR3 is 16 residues long. V lost 3 bases and J lost 1; bases outside the gene matches: 9. The CDR3 spells CASSLGDRVESYEQYF. The CDR3 DNA is TGTGCCAGCAGCTTGGGCGACAGGGTAGAATCCTACGAGCAGTACTTC. The full variable domain, its missing parts supplied by reference TRBV11-2 and TRBJ2-7, is EAGVAQSPRYKIIEKRQSVAFWCNPISGHATLYWYQQILGQGPKLLIQFQNNGVVDDSQLPKDRFSAERLKGVDSTLKIQPAKLEDSAVYLCASSLGDRVESYEQYFGPGTRLTVT.

This chain uses TRBV4-2 with TRBJ2-5; TRBD2 agrees at 8 bases. V lost 0 bases and J lost 7; bases outside the gene matches: 7. This CDR3 spans 15 amino acids. Germline-derived CDR1 and CDR2 are LGHNA and YNFKEQ. CDR3 protein: CASSQEGTRAGTQYF. For the CDR3, the DNA is TGTGCCAGCAGCCAAGAGGGGACTAGAGCTGGGACCCAGTACTTC.

The rearrangement joins TRBV5-1 to TRBJ1-6; 8 bases are shared with TRBD1. V trimming: 0 bases; J trimming: 8 bases; junction bases outside the gene matches: 4. This CDR3 contains 15 residues. The germline CDR1 and CDR2 sequences are SGHRS and YFSETQ. CDR3 nucleotides: TGCGCCAGCAGCTTGGGACCAGGGGGCGATTCACCCCTCCACTTT. Protein: CASSLGPGGDSPLHF.

The CDR3 spells CASSPTGDRYNEQFF. In DNA form, the CDR3 reads TGCGCCAGCAGCCCCACAGGGGATAGGTACAATGAGCAGTTCTTC. The rearrangement uses TRBV4-3 and TRBJ2-1; 7 bases agree with TRBD1. The V gene end was trimmed by 4 bases and the J gene end by 4 bases; junction bases not matched to a gene: 7. The germline gives CDR1 LGHNA, CDR2 YSLEER. The CDR3 sequence is 15 residues long.

The gene calls are TRBV25-1 and TRBJ2-7, with TRBD1 matching 11 bases. V lost 1 base and J lost 4; bases outside the gene matches: 3. CDR1 and CDR2 (germline): MGHDK, SYGVNS. The length of the CDR3 is 15 residues. This CDR3 reads CASSEWGQGGYEQYF. CDR3 in DNA: TGTGCCAGCAGTGAATGGGGACAGGGGGGTTACGAGCAGTACTTC.

V and J are TRBV7-3 and TRBJ1-2; the D is unclear. Germline V gene sequence: CDR1 SGHTA, CDR2 FQGTGA. The CDR3 extends over 13 amino acids. The V end lost 8 bases, the J end lost 2 bases, and 12 bases lay between the germline ends. CDR3 DNA: TGTGCCAGCGGTCTGGCACCGAACTATGGCTACACCTTC. It is translated as CASGLAPNYGYTF.

This rearrangement joins TRBV6-5 to TRBJ2-5; 10 nucleotides line up with TRBD1. The CDR3 is 15 amino acids. V lost 6 bases to trimming and J lost 3 bases; unmatched junction nucleotides: 7. The germline V gene encodes CDR1 MNHEY and CDR2 SVGAGI. The CDR3 here is CASRPSGTGEETQYF. The CDR3 region has the DNA TGTGCCAGCAGGCCGTCCGGGACAGGGGAAGAGACCCAGTACTTC.

The gene calls are TRBV9 and TRBJ1-2, with 8 bases aligning to TRBD1. Trimming removed 0 bases from V and 6 bases from J; junction bases left unmatched: 1. The germline gives CDR1 SGDLS, CDR2 YYNGEE. The CDR3 has 13 residues. The DNA for the CDR3 is TGTGCCAGCAGCGTAGGACAGGGGCATGGCTACACCTTC. Translating it yields CASSVGQGHGYTF.

V is TRBV19 and J is TRBJ2-2, with a tentative D call TRBD1 (5 bases). Germline V gene sequence: CDR1 LNHDA, CDR2 SQIVND (reference sequence). V was clipped by 4 bases and J by 0 bases, with 18 bases between them. The CDR3 is made up of 18 amino acids. The chain's CDR3 is CASSKAGKASTNTGELFF. CDR3 sequence (DNA): TGTGCCAGTAGTAAGGCAGGGAAGGCCTCTACGAACACCGGGGAGCTGTTTTTT.

This sequence joins TRBV5-1 and TRBJ2-3; D is perhaps TRBD1 (6 bases). The germline gives CDR1 SGHRS, CDR2 YFSETQ. V lost 0 bases and J 2 bases, leaving 16 bases between the germline ends. This CDR3 contains 17 residues. In DNA form, the CDR3 reads TGCGCCAGCAGCTTGGCCCCGGGCAGGGGATCCACAGATACGCAGTATTTT. Its translation: CASSLAPGRGSTDTQYF.

V gene TRBV19 combines with J gene TRBJ1-6, with 10 bases identical to TRBD1. The J segment lost 6 bases and the V segment lost 6 bases, leaving 11 bases of the junction unmatched. This CDR3 has 17 amino acids. Germline lookup yields CDR1 LNHDA and CDR2 SQIVND (reference sequence). This CDR3 is CASRPHGQGGSNSPLHF. The CDR3 DNA reads TGTGCCAGTAGACCCCACGGACAGGGGGGATCTAATTCACCCCTCCACTTT.

The chain uses TRBV19 and TRBJ2-7, with a possible D match to TRBD1 (7 bases). There are 15 residues in the CDR3. V was trimmed by 5 bases and J by 9 bases, leaving 23 bases between them. Germline V CDR1 and CDR2: LNHDA, SQIVND (reference sequence). The CDR3: CASSPGGGGRSGQYF. CDR3 DNA sequence: TGTGCCAGTAGTCCAGGAGGGGGCGGCCGGTCGGGGCAGTACTTC.

The chain recombines TRBV6-5 with TRBJ2-1; TRBD2 aligns across 13 bases. Germline CDR1 MNHEY, CDR2 SVGAGI. V was clipped by 5 bases and J by 10 bases; unmatched bases: 5. The CDR3 covers 14 residues. The CDR3 coding sequence is TGTGCCAGCAGTCGACTAGCGGGGGGTCCCGAGCAGTTCTTC. Translated, it gives CASSRLAGGPEQFF.

The V gene is TRBV18, the J gene TRBJ2-7, with D possibly being TRBD1 (6 bases). This CDR3 region has 19 residues. In germline, CDR1 is KGHSH, CDR2 LQKENI. The V end lost 0 bases, the J end lost 4 bases, and 25 bases lay between the germline ends. The CDR3 region has the DNA TGTGCCAGCTCACCACCGCGTAGAGAAAAGGGGGTGGCCTATTACGAGCAGTACTTC. It translates to CASSPPRREKGVAYYEQYF. Variable domain in full (rest from reference TRBV18 and TRBJ2-7): NAGVMQNPRHLVRRRGQEARLRCSPMKGHSHVYWYRQLPEEGLKFMVYLQKENIIDESGMPKERFSAEFPKEGPSILRIQQVVRGDSAAYFCASSPPRREKGVAYYEQYFGPGTRLTVT.

This chain uses TRBV19 with TRBJ1-5; TRBD1 matches 7 bases. The CDR3 loop spans 14 amino acids. The V gene's germline CDR1 is LNHDA and CDR2 SQIVND (reference sequence). Trimming took 3 bases from V and 7 from J; bases not matched to a gene: 6. CDR3 DNA sequence: TGTGCCAGTAGTATTGGGGACAGCTGGCAGCCCCAGCATTTT. Translation gives CASSIGDSWQPQHF. The full variable domain, rest sourced from reference TRBV19 and TRBJ1-5, is DGGITQSPKYLFRKEGQNVTLSCEQNLNHDAMYWYRQDPGQGLRLIYYSQIVNDFQKGDIAEGYSVSREKKESFPLTVTSAQKNPTAFYLCASSIGDSWQPQHFGDGTRLSIL.

This chain links TRBV25-1 with TRBJ1-1; D not certain. CDR3 size: 11 residues. Germline V CDR1 and CDR2: MGHDK, SYGVNS. Trimming left V 10 bases short and J 5 bases short, with 11 bases between. The CDR3 DNA reads TGTGCCACCCTCCCGGGGACTGAAGCTTTCTTT. Its translation is CATLPGTEAFF.

The CDR3 loop reads CASSATSGPDTQYF. The CDR3 nucleotides are TGTGCCAGCAGCGCAACTAGCGGGCCAGATACGCAGTATTTT. The chain couples TRBV7-2 to TRBJ2-3, with 9 bases that match TRBD2. CDR3 length equals 14 residues. V trimming: 5 bases; J trimming: 4 bases; junction bases outside the gene matches: 4. Looked up from germline, CDR1 is SGHTA and CDR2 is FQGNSA.

The CDR3 loop reads CASSLGGTGKSDTEAFF. As DNA, the CDR3 is TGCGCCAGCAGCTTGGGAGGGACAGGGAAATCAGACACTGAAGCTTTCTTT. The V and J genes are TRBV5-1 and TRBJ1-1, with TRBD1 matching 9 bases. Germline-derived CDR1 and CDR2 are SGHRS and YFSETQ. Trimming cost V 0 bases and J 3 bases; bases outside gene matches: 9. This CDR3 has 17 amino acids.

This clone showed up just once. The chain has TRBV24-1 and TRBJ2-1; 9 bases line up with TRBD2. J gave up 2 bases and V 4 bases, and 5 bases lay outside the gene matches. The CDR3 consists of 16 residues. CDR1 is KGHDR, CDR2 SFDVKD, per germline. CDR3 DNA: TGTGCCACCAGTGACAAGACTAGCGGCCCCTACAATGAGCAGTTCTTC. This translates into CATSDKTSGPYNEQFF.

V and J are TRBV28 and TRBJ2-4; 11 positions match TRBD2. Looked up from germline, CDR1 is MDHEN and CDR2 is SYDVKM. V dropped 5 bases and J dropped 6; count of bases not matched to a gene: 12. The CDR3 is made up of 17 amino acids. The CDR3 nucleotides are TGTGCCAGCAGTCACCCTCGTCGGGGACTAGCGGTAAACATTCAGTACTTC. Translation gives CASSHPRRGLAVNIQYF. The full variable domain, in which reference TRBV28 and TRBJ2-4 provide the parts outside the CDR3, is DVKVTQSSRYLVKRTGEKVFLECVQDMDHENMFWYRQDPGLGLRLIYFSYDVKMKEKGDIPEGYSVSREKKERFSLILESASTNQTSMYLCASSHPRRGLAVNIQYFGAGTRLSVL.

This clone was observed once. This chain connects TRBV5-6 to TRBJ2-1, with TRBD2 matching 9 bases. Trimming took 0 bases from V and 7 from J; bases not matched to a gene: 5. Germline V gene sequence: CDR1 SGHDT, CDR2 YYEEEE. There are 15 residues in the CDR3. CDR3 sequence: CASSLEGRGGNEQFF. CDR3 sequence (DNA): TGTGCCAGCAGCTTGGAGGGGCGGGGGGGGAATGAGCAGTTCTTC. Combining the CDR3 with reference TRBV5-6 and TRBJ2-1 gives the whole variable domain DAGVTQSPTHLIKTRGQQVTLRCSPKSGHDTVSWYQQALGQGPQFIFQYYEEEERQRGNFPDRFSGHQFPNYSSELNVNALLLGDSALYLCASSLEGRGGNEQFFGPGTRLTVL.

The chain is built from TRBV5-1 and TRBJ1-1; tentatively, D is TRBD1 (5 bases). Trimming took off 0 bases at V and 3 bases at J, with 12 bases between the two ends. The CDR3 is 15 amino acids. In germline, CDR1 is SGHRS, CDR2 YFSETQ. The CDR3 here is CASSLEGVEYTEAFF. The DNA of the CDR3 is TGCGCCAGCAGCTTGGAAGGGGTTGAATACACTGAAGCTTTCTTT.

The chain has TRBV11-2 and TRBJ1-4, with D possibly matching TRBD1 (6 bases). Looked up from germline, CDR1 is SGHAT and CDR2 is FQNNGV. The CDR3 extends over 15 amino acids. V was shortened by 7 bases and J by 3 bases, with 15 bases between the two germline ends. CDR3 DNA sequence: TGTGCCAGCAAAGCAGGGGCGTTGGCTAATGAAAAACTGTTTTTT. Translated, it gives CASKAGALANEKLFF.

V and J are TRBV5-6 and TRBJ2-3, with a possible D match to TRBD2 (5 bases). Trimming cost V 4 bases and J 4 bases, with 10 bases left between them. The CDR3 is 13 residues long. The germline CDR1 and CDR2 sequences are SGHDT and YYEEEE. The CDR3 is CASSPLEADTQYF. The CDR3 nucleotides are TGTGCCAGCAGCCCACTAGAAGCAGATACGCAGTATTTT.

The CDR3 loop is CASSPWGQGPNTGELFF. The CDR3 DNA sequence: TGTGCCAGCTCACCATGGGGGCAAGGGCCAAACACCGGGGAGCTGTTTTTT. This chain links TRBV18 with TRBJ2-2, with a possible D match to TRBD1 (6 bases). V was trimmed by 2 bases and J by 2 bases, leaving 15 bases between them. The germline V gene has CDR1 KGHSH and CDR2 LQKENI. The CDR3 is 17 residues long. The whole variable domain, filled in from reference TRBV18 and TRBJ2-2, reads NAGVMQNPRHLVRRRGQEARLRCSPMKGHSHVYWYRQLPEEGLKFMVYLQKENIIDESGMPKERFSAEFPKEGPSILRIQQVVRGDSAAYFCASSPWGQGPNTGELFFGEGSRLTVL.

The J gene is TRBJ1-2, the V gene TRBV2; D not resolved. The CDR3 loop spans 16 amino acids. V shed 2 bases and J shed 8 bases, with 21 bases lying between them. Germline V lookup: CDR1 SNHLY, CDR2 FYNNEI. CDR3 nucleotide sequence: TGTGCCAGCAGTGAAACCCCTTGGGAGGGCCCACCCGGCTACACCTTC. Its translation is CASSETPWEGPPGYTF.